One and the same sample provided the 28 T cell receptor beta chains below, sequenced in a study of T cell changes during pregnancy in multiple sclerosis. The repertoire was sequenced with immunoSEQ multiplex PCR; TCRdb's copy has only in-frame clones and lacks some. Of 80,000 to 130,000 clones detected, around 93% appear once; the ten largest clones hold about 0.9%. The sequenced sample was peripheral blood, obtained before pregnancy. These receptors were collected from a female donor with multiple sclerosis, enrolled in a pregnancy study.

The rearrangement uses TRBV13 and TRBJ1-1; D call uncertain. Germline values: CDR1 PRHDT, CDR2 FYEKMQ (reference sequence). V lost 4 bases to trimming and J lost 0 bases, with 12 bases between them. This CDR3 is built from 15 residues. The CDR3 coding sequence is TGTGCCAGCAGCTCCTCCGGGTCTATGAACACTGAAGCTTTCTTT. Translating gives CASSSSGSMNTEAFF.

V usage is TRBV5-6 and J usage is TRBJ2-3, with 11 bases matching TRBD2. The CDR3 consists of 15 residues. The junction had 5 bases not matched to a gene; V was cut back by 3 bases and J by 5 bases. Germline values: CDR1 SGHDT, CDR2 YYEEEE. CDR3 in DNA: TGTGCCAGCAGCTCTAGCGGGAGGAGGAGAGATACGCAGTATTTT. This translates into CASSSSGRRRDTQYF.

The genes are TRBV28 and TRBJ2-1; TRBD1 aligns across 7 bases. Germline CDR1 is MDHEN and CDR2 is SYDVKM. The CDR3 contains 14 residues. V dropped 4 bases and J dropped 2; count of bases not matched to a gene: 2. CDR3 bases: TGTGCCAGCAGTTGGCAGGGGGCCTACAATGAGCAGTTCTTC. This sequence encodes CASSWQGAYNEQFF.

The chain joins TRBV9 to TRBJ1-3; 11 nucleotides match TRBD1. This CDR3 region has 15 residues. Germline assignment: CDR1 SGDLS and CDR2 YYNGEE. After removal of 3 bases from V and 3 bases from J, the junction contained 2 bases not matched to a gene. CDR3 sequence: CASSAGQGGGNTIYF. For the CDR3, the DNA is TGTGCCAGCAGCGCGGGACAGGGGGGTGGAAACACCATATATTTT. Looking up the rest from reference TRBV9 and TRBJ1-3 gives the full variable domain: DSGVTQTPKHLITATGQRVTLRCSPRSGDLSVYWYQQSLDQGLQFLIQYYNGEERAKGNILERFSAQQFPDLHSELNLSSLELGDSALYFCASSAGQGGGNTIYFGEGSWLTVV.

This rearrangement joins TRBV27 to TRBJ1-1; 7 bases are a match to TRBD1. With 5 bases clipped from V and 10 bases from J, the junction kept 7 bases outside the gene matches. Germline CDR1 and CDR2: MNHEY and SMNVEV (reference sequence). The CDR3 runs 12 residues. The CDR3 loop is CASSRQGGVAFF. The CDR3 coding sequence is TGTGCCAGCAGTCGACAGGGTGGGGTAGCTTTCTTT.

J is TRBJ2-7 and V is TRBV6-1; D is uncertain. The germline V gene has CDR1 MNHNS and CDR2 SASEGT. The CDR3 sequence is 13 residues long. V was pared by 1 base and J by 4 bases, with 8 bases between. CDR3 DNA sequence: TGTGCCAGCAGTGAAGGACGGCGGTACGAGCAGTACTTC. It is translated as CASSEGRRYEQYF.

The chain is built from TRBV5-1 and TRBJ2-1, with TRBD2 identical over 8 bases. This CDR3 comprises 16 residues. From germline, CDR1 is SGHRS and CDR2 YFSETQ. With 3 bases clipped from V and 7 bases from J, the junction kept 12 bases outside the gene matches. This CDR3 reads CASSSESGGPWNEQFF. The CDR3 DNA reads as TGCGCCAGCAGCTCCGAATCGGGAGGGCCCTGGAATGAGCAGTTCTTC.

The chain is built from TRBV4-1 and TRBJ2-7, with D perhaps matching TRBD2 (5 bases). Per germline, CDR1 MGHRA and CDR2 YSYEKL. The V and J ends lost 4 bases and 3 bases respectively, with 19 bases between them. This CDR3 spans 16 amino acids. CDR3 bases: TGCGCCAGCAGCCCCGAGTCCGGGGTCCTGGGCTACGAGCAGTACTTC. The encoded protein is CASSPESGVLGYEQYF.

The DNA for the CDR3 is TGTGCCAGCAGTCCCACGGGACTATCTATCCGGGAGCTGTTTTTT. Its protein product is CASSPTGLSIRELFF. The chain uses TRBV6-6 and TRBJ2-2; 7 bases are a match to TRBD2. Germline CDR1 and CDR2: MNHNY and SVGAGI (reference sequence). V lost 5 bases and J lost 9; bases outside the gene matches: 12. The CDR3 is 15 amino acids.

This chain connects TRBV5-1 to TRBJ2-4; 12 nucleotides match TRBD2. The V gene end was trimmed by 4 bases and the J gene end by 1 base; junction bases not matched to a gene: 12. Germline V lookup: CDR1 SGHRS, CDR2 YFSETQ. The CDR3 runs 19 residues. CDR3 protein: CASSLWTSGNGGAKNIQYF. The CDR3 DNA reads as TGCGCCAGCAGCCTATGGACTAGCGGGAACGGCGGGGCCAAAAACATTCAGTACTTC.

J is TRBJ1-5 and V is TRBV4-1, with unresolved D. Looked up from germline, CDR1 is MGHRA and CDR2 is YSYEKL. The CDR3 consists of 14 residues. Trimming left V 0 bases short and J 3 bases short, with 6 bases between. The DNA for the CDR3 is TGCGCCAGCAGCCAAGACAGGTTCAATCAGCCCCAGCATTTT. As protein: CASSQDRFNQPQHF.

The J gene is TRBJ1-1, the V gene TRBV11-2; perhaps TRBD1 as D (5 bases). The V gene lost 2 bases and the J gene lost 0 bases, with 16 bases spanning the gap. CDR3 length: 17 amino acids. Germline lookup yields CDR1 SGHAT and CDR2 FQNNGV. In nucleotides, the CDR3 is TGTGCCAGCAGCTTATTGGGGATACAGGAAATGAACACTGAAGCTTTCTTT. Translation gives CASSLLGIQEMNTEAFF.

The V gene is TRBV7-2, the J gene TRBJ1-1; D is unclear. The V end lost 0 bases, the J end lost 11 bases, and 19 bases lay between the germline ends. Germline V gene lookup returns CDR1 SGHTA and CDR2 FQGNSA. The CDR3 loop spans 15 amino acids. The CDR3 spells CASSLALGSVGEAFF. In DNA form, the CDR3 reads TGTGCCAGCAGCTTAGCGCTCGGGTCCGTCGGCGAGGCTTTCTTT.

The J gene is TRBJ1-1, the V gene TRBV5-1; D ambiguous. Germline loops: CDR1 SGHRS, CDR2 YFSETQ. CDR3 length equals 14 residues. The V gene lost 4 bases and the J gene lost 0 bases, with 10 bases spanning the gap. In DNA form, the CDR3 reads TGCGCCAGCAGCGCGCGGGAGATGAACACTGAAGCTTTCTTT. It translates to CASSAREMNTEAFF. The whole variable domain, filled in from reference TRBV5-1 and TRBJ1-1, reads KAGVTQTPRYLIKTRGQQVTLSCSPISGHRSVSWYQQTPGQGLQFLFEYFSETQRNKGNFPGRFSGRQFSNSRSEMNVSTLELGDSALYLCASSAREMNTEAFFGQGTRLTVV.

The chain is built from TRBV7-2 and TRBJ2-5; weak D call: TRBD2 (5 bases). Germline CDR1 is SGHTA and CDR2 is FQGNSA. Trimming removed 0 bases at V and 6 bases at J, with 14 bases between. CDR3 length equals 15 residues. The CDR3 nucleotides are TGTGCCAGCAGCTTAGCGGGGTCGGGGTTGCAGACCCAGTACTTC. Translating gives CASSLAGSGLQTQYF.

This chain connects TRBV7-9 to TRBJ2-5; 10 nucleotides align to TRBD1. This CDR3 contains 14 residues. V trimming: 5 bases; J trimming: 3 bases; junction bases outside the gene matches: 3. Germline CDR1 is SEHNR and CDR2 is FQNEAQ (reference sequence). CDR3 sequence reads: CASSPGQGEETQYF. The CDR3 coding sequence is TGTGCCAGCAGCCCTGGACAGGGGGAAGAGACCCAGTACTTC.

This clone was detected only once. The chain has TRBV2 and TRBJ2-5; TRBD1 matches 7 bases. Germline loops: CDR1 SNHLY, CDR2 FYNNEI. The ends lost 1 base at V and 3 bases at J; junction bases unmatched: 5. This CDR3 spans 15 amino acids. The CDR3 protein is CASSEVGTDKETQYF. CDR3 DNA sequence: TGTGCCAGCAGTGAAGTGGGGACAGACAAAGAGACCCAGTACTTC. Full variable domain (rest looked up from reference TRBV2 and TRBJ2-5): EPEVTQTPSHQVTQMGQEVILRCVPISNHLYFYWYRQILGQKVEFLVSFYNNEISEKSEIFDDQFSVERPDGSNFTLKIRSTKLEDSAMYFCASSEVGTDKETQYFGPGTRLLVL.

V gene TRBV5-1 combines with J gene TRBJ1-1, with a weak D call TRBD1 (5 bases). Germline V gene sequence: CDR1 SGHRS, CDR2 YFSETQ. Trimming took 2 bases from V and 1 from J, leaving 6 bases between them. The CDR3 covers 13 residues. The CDR3 region is CASSLRGNTEAFF. The CDR3 nucleotides read TGCGCCAGCAGCTTAAGGGGGAACACTGAAGCTTTCTTT.

This clone was found once. The chain uses TRBV18 and TRBJ2-2; 7 positions match TRBD1. The CDR3 consists of 15 residues. Losses at the gene ends were 4 bases for V and 0 bases for J; bases not matched to a gene: 2. Looked up from germline, CDR1 is KGHSH and CDR2 is LQKENI. The CDR3 is CASSRQGANTGELFF. The CDR3 coding sequence is TGTGCCAGCTCACGACAGGGCGCGAACACCGGGGAGCTGTTTTTT.

The chain couples TRBV7-8 to TRBJ2-7; 7 nucleotides match TRBD1. CDR1 and CDR2 (germline): SGHVS, FQNEAQ. This CDR3 contains 14 residues. With V trimmed by 3 bases and J by 4 bases, 6 bases remained unmatched. The CDR3 is CASSFRDSLYEQYF. Here the CDR3 DNA reads TGTGCCAGCAGCTTCCGGGACAGTTTATACGAGCAGTACTTC. The full variable domain, rest sourced from reference TRBV7-8 and TRBJ2-7, is GAGVSQSPRYKVAKRGQDVALRCDPISGHVSLFWYQQALGQGPEFLTYFQNEAQLDKSGLPSDRFFAERPEGSVSTLKIQRTQQEDSAVYLCASSFRDSLYEQYFGPGTRLTVT.

This chain connects TRBV28 to TRBJ1-5; possibly TRBD1 for D (5 bases). Germline V gene sequence: CDR1 MDHEN, CDR2 SYDVKM. The germline V and J ends were trimmed by 0 bases and 7 bases, with 10 bases remaining between them. This CDR3 contains 14 residues. The CDR3 DNA sequence: TGTGCCAGCAGTTTATGGCAGGGCGTACAGCCCCAGCATTTT. It codes for CASSLWQGVQPQHF.

This rearrangement joins TRBV27 to TRBJ2-7; 7 bases map to TRBD1. The CDR3 is made up of 17 amino acids. V shed 5 bases and J 0 bases; nucleotides not matched to a gene: 13. The germline gives CDR1 MNHEY, CDR2 SMNVEV (reference sequence). This CDR3 reads CASSPSRTGMLSYEQYF. The CDR3 DNA follows: TGTGCCAGCAGTCCATCACGGACAGGCATGCTCTCCTACGAGCAGTACTTC.

The gene calls are TRBV19 and TRBJ2-1; weak D call: TRBD1 (6 bases). V was trimmed by 10 bases and J by 8 bases, leaving 15 bases between them. CDR3 length equals 12 residues. In germline, CDR1 is LNHDA, CDR2 SQIVND (reference sequence). Here the CDR3 reads CATQDSLYEQFF. The CDR3 DNA reads TGTGCCACCCAGGACAGTCTATATGAGCAGTTCTTC. Variable domain in full (rest from reference TRBV19 and TRBJ2-1): DGGITQSPKYLFRKEGQNVTLSCEQNLNHDAMYWYRQDPGQGLRLIYYSQIVNDFQKGDIAEGYSVSREKKESFPLTVTSAQKNPTAFYLCATQDSLYEQFFGPGTRLTVL.

The CDR3, as DNA: TGTGCCAGCAGTGAACTAGCAAATGAGCAGTTCTTC. Translated, it gives CASSELANEQFF. The chain carries TRBV2 and TRBJ2-1, with a tentative D call TRBD2 (5 bases). CDR1 is SNHLY and CDR2 is FYNNEI in the germline V gene. Trimming took off 2 bases at V and 7 bases at J, with 6 bases between the two ends. The CDR3 totals 12 residues. Full variable domain (rest looked up from reference TRBV2 and TRBJ2-1): EPEVTQTPSHQVTQMGQEVILRCVPISNHLYFYWYRQILGQKVEFLVSFYNNEISEKSEIFDDQFSVERPDGSNFTLKIRSTKLEDSAMYFCASSELANEQFFGPGTRLTVL.

The chain carries TRBV4-3 and TRBJ2-7; TRBD2 matches 14 bases. Losses at the gene ends were 4 bases for V and 4 bases for J; bases not matched to a gene: 3. Germline V gives CDR1 LGHNA, CDR2 YSLEER. This CDR3 is 15 amino acids long. The CDR3 nucleotides read TGCGCCAGCAGCCTACGACTAGCGGGAGGGTACGAGCAGTACTTC. As protein: CASSLRLAGGYEQYF.

The V and J genes are TRBV30 and TRBJ2-5; the match to TRBD1 covers 9 bases. The tail of the sequence fits TRBJ2-7 better, so the J call may be wrong. Germline V CDR1 and CDR2: GTSNPN, SVGIG (reference sequence). The CDR3 totals 15 residues. CDR3 loop: CAWSPGTGSSYEQYF. The CDR3 DNA sequence: TGTGCCTGGAGTCCAGGGACAGGGAGTTCCTACGAGCAGTACTTC.

The chain combines TRBV5-8 with TRBJ2-1; the match to TRBD2 covers 10 bases. Germline CDR1 and CDR2: SGHTS and YDEGEE. Trimming took 4 bases from V and 4 from J; bases not matched to a gene: 5. This CDR3 has 15 amino acids. The chain's CDR3 is CASSLGTSDYNEQFF. CDR3 DNA: TGTGCCAGCAGCCTCGGGACTAGCGATTACAATGAGCAGTTCTTC.

The rearrangement uses TRBV6-5 and TRBJ1-2; perhaps TRBD1 as D (6 bases). The CDR3 covers 16 residues. V was pared by 2 bases and J by 13 bases, with 26 bases between. Germline V CDR1 and CDR2: MNHEY, SVGAGI. The DNA of the CDR3 is TGTGCCAGCAGTTACAGCGGGGGGGCATGGGGACTACGATCCACCTTC. It yields the protein CASSYSGGAWGLRSTF.